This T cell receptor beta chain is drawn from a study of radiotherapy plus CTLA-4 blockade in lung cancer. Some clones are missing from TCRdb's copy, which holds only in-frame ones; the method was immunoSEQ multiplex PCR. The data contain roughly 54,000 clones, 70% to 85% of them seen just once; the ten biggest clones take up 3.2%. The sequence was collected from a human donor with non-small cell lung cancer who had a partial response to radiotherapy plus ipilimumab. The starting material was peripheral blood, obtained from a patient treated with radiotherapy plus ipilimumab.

CDR3 nucleotide sequence: TGTGCCAGCAGCCTCCCCCGGGACAGGGGCCCCTATAGCAATCAGCCCCAGCATTTT. Encoded protein: CASSLPRDRGPYSNQPQHF. The rearrangement joins TRBV11-2 to TRBJ1-5; 10 bases agree with TRBD1. The CDR3 extends over 19 amino acids. Germline-derived CDR1 and CDR2 are SGHAT and FQNNGV. V shed 5 bases and J 0 bases; nucleotides not matched to a gene: 13.